The 8 T cell receptor beta chains given below trace back to one sample, sequenced in a study of T cell repertoires in urothelial bladder cancer. Produced via immunoSEQ multiplex PCR; TCRdb's table is partial and in-frame only. The data hold 9,500 to 13,000 clones, with more than 60% observed a single time. The source material was tumor-infiltrating cells from bladder cancer. These receptors were taken from a human donor with a benign inflammatory bladder lesion.

This chain links TRBV12-5 with TRBJ1-3; TRBD1 is a possible D gene (5 bases). Germline V gene lookup returns CDR1 LGHNT and CDR2 FRNRAP. V was clipped by 5 bases and J by 7 bases, with 24 bases between them. This CDR3 region has 17 residues. DNA of the CDR3: TGTGCTAGTGGTCCGGGGCTCCGTGGCGGGGCGGGCAACACCATATATTTT. This translates into CASGPGLRGGAGNTIYF.

This clone turned up a few times. The chain links TRBV18 to TRBJ1-1; D unresolved. This CDR3 is built from 14 residues. Per germline, CDR1 KGHSH and CDR2 LQKENI. V was shortened by 6 bases and J by 1 base, with 12 bases between the two germline ends. CDR3 in DNA: TGTGCCAGCTCTCTAGGATCGGGGAACACTGAAGCTTTCTTT. The encoded protein is CASSLGSGNTEAFF.

The chain joins TRBV28 to TRBJ2-7; tentatively, D is TRBD2 (5 bases). Between the trimmed V and J ends, which lost 2 bases and 8 bases, there was a span of 10 bases. The CDR3 is 12 residues long. CDR1 is MDHEN, CDR2 SYDVKM, per germline. Here the CDR3 DNA reads TGTGCCAGCAGTTTAGTAGAGGGCCAGCAGTACTTC. This encodes CASSLVEGQQYF.

This chain links TRBV18 with TRBJ2-5; D not resolved. Trimming took 0 bases from V and 6 from J, leaving 8 bases between them. The CDR3 is 13 amino acids. The germline V gene has CDR1 KGHSH and CDR2 LQKENI. The DNA for the CDR3 is TGTGCCAGCTCACCACCCCAGATCAAGACCCAGTACTTC. It is translated as CASSPPQIKTQYF.

This clone was observed a handful of times. The chain recombines TRBV5-6 with TRBJ1-4; possible D gene TRBD1, 6 bases. Germline assignment: CDR1 SGHDT and CDR2 YYEEEE. V was cut by 3 bases and J by 3 bases, with 12 bases left in between. This CDR3 is built from 15 residues. CDR3 in DNA: TGTGCCAGCAGCTCCCAGGGGAATGCTAATGAAAAACTGTTTTTT. It codes for CASSSQGNANEKLFF.

V is TRBV6-1 and J is TRBJ1-2; D call uncertain. Germline CDR1 is MNHNS and CDR2 is SASEGT. V gave up 1 base and J gave up 6 bases, with 12 bases separating them. This CDR3 is 14 amino acids long. CDR3 loop: CASSEGALPNGYTF. The CDR3 DNA follows: TGTGCCAGCAGTGAAGGGGCGCTCCCAAATGGCTACACCTTC.

This chain joins TRBV4-2 and TRBJ2-4; 10 positions agree with TRBD2. This CDR3 has 19 residues. The germline V gene encodes CDR1 LGHNA and CDR2 YNFKEQ. The J segment lost 3 bases and the V segment lost 1 base, leaving 12 bases of the junction unmatched. The CDR3 DNA reads TGTGCCAGCAGCCAAGTCATGAGCGGGGGGGCCGCTGACAAAAACATTCAGTACTTC. Protein product: CASSQVMSGGAADKNIQYF.

The rearrangement links TRBV5-1 to TRBJ1-5, with D possibly being TRBD1 (6 bases). V lost 4 bases and J lost 1, with 9 bases in between. Germline assignment: CDR1 SGHRS and CDR2 YFSETQ. The CDR3 is 14 residues long. The CDR3 DNA is TGCGCCAGCAGCCCAACAGGGAGCAATCAGCCCCAGCATTTT. This codes for CASSPTGSNQPQHF.